A selection of T cell receptor beta chains follows, all from one sample in a study of PD-1 blockade in mismatch repair-deficient tumors. The repertoire was sequenced with immunoSEQ multiplex PCR; TCRdb's copy has only in-frame clones and lacks some. In the table there are approximately 100,000 clones, approximately 83% of which are singletons. The source was peripheral blood, collected 35 to 37 weeks after starting pembrolizumab. The receptors were sampled from an adult with mismatch repair-deficient cancer. CDR3s leave out the opening cysteine and the closing phenylalanine or tryptophan. The order of the fields is V gene, CDR3 protein.

v_gene: TRBV18
CDR3aa: ASSPLGYEKLF

v_gene: TRBV11-3
CDR3aa: ASRKQGMGYEQY

v_gene: TRBV7-9
CDR3aa: ASSLAGDSGYT

v_gene: TRBV10-3
CDR3aa: AISADRGTEGQPQH

v_gene: TRBV18
CDR3aa: ASSPQLTFQETQY

v_gene: TRBV2
CDR3aa: ASSGGTFPDTQY

v_gene: TRBV10-2
CDR3aa: ASKRGSNYEQY

v_gene: TRBV30
CDR3aa: AWSPDRGPYSNQPQH

v_gene: TRBV18
CDR3aa: ASSPDRQGWQKLF

v_gene: TRBV29-1
CDR3aa: SVVKRGTGNEQF

v_gene: TRBV16
CDR3aa: ASSPTPGQGPYEQY

v_gene: TRBV19
CDR3aa: ASSTTSARAKYYNEQF

v_gene: TRBV2
CDR3aa: ASSNKGGGPYGYT

v_gene: TRBV18
CDR3aa: ASSGQGDNQPQH

v_gene: TRBV5-1
CDR3aa: ASSLEFGYNEQF

v_gene: TRBV4-1
CDR3aa: ASSQQSNYGYT

v_gene: TRBV11-1
CDR3aa: ASSLEWGEQY

v_gene: TRBV5-6
CDR3aa: ASRFGSKNIQY

v_gene: TRBV7-9
CDR3aa: ASSLVRQGHNEQF

v_gene: TRBV30
CDR3aa: AWRAGDNTEAF

v_gene: TRBV2
CDR3aa: ASSPGFQGLYNEQF

v_gene: TRBV27
CDR3aa: ASSLRSGGFQPQH

v_gene: TRBV7-3
CDR3aa: ASSPRLAGTDTQY

v_gene: TRBV9
CDR3aa: ASSVGGTGELF

v_gene: TRBV29-1
CDR3aa: SDKGTSGSGAQY